This T cell receptor beta chain originates from a study of T cell responses to AZD1222 COVID-19 vaccine. Turning to the study itself: Second-dose intervals near 4 or 12 weeks were combined.

The protocol was immunoSEQ multiplex PCR, while the TCRdb copy is restricted to in-frame clones and leaves out a portion. The sample holds 65,000 to 70,000 clones; 80% to 85% are singletons and the top ten take around 10%. Study-wide findings and caveats: White British ancestry dominated among donors, who included more females, and clonal diversity was possibly underestimated.

Trimming took 3 bases from V and 2 from J, leaving 11 bases between them. The CDR3 runs 15 residues. Per the germline V gene, CDR1 is LNHDA and CDR2 is SQIVND (reference sequence). In the case of this clone: Antigen: not known.

V gene TRBV19 combines with J gene TRBJ2-1; TRBD2 might be the D (7 bases). The source material was peripheral blood, sampled on day 0 of AZD1222 vaccination. The sequence derives from an adult in good health. In nucleotides, the CDR3 is TGTGCCAGTAGTATCTGGGGGGGCACCTACAATGAGCAGTTCTTC. This gives the protein CASSIWGGTYNEQFF.